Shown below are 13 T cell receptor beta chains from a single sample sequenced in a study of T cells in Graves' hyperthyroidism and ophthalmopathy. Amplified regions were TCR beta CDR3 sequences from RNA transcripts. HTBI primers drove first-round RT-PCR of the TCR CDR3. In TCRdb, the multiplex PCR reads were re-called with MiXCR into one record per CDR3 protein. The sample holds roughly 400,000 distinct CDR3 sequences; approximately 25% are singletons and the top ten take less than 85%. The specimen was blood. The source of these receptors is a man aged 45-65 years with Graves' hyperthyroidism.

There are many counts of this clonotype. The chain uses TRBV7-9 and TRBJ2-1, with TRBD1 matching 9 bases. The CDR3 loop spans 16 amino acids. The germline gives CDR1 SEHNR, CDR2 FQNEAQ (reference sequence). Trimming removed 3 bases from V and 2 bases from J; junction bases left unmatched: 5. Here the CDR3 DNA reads TGTGCCAGCAGCTTGGGACAGGGCCTCACCTACAATGAGCAGTTCTTC. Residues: CASSLGQGLTYNEQFF.

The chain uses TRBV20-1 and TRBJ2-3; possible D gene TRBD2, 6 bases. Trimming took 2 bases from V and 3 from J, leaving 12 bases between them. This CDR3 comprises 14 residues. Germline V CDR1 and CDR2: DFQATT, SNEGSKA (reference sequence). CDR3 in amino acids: CSARSGVRTDTQYF. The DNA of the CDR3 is TGCAGTGCTAGATCGGGAGTCAGGACAGATACGCAGTATTTT.

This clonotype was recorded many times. CDR3 in DNA: TGTGCCAGCAGTTTATTTCCTAGCGGGACCTACAATGAGCAGTTCTTC. It is translated as CASSLFPSGTYNEQFF. The genes are TRBV27 and TRBJ2-1; 9 positions agree with TRBD2. CDR3 length: 16 amino acids. The V and J ends lost 1 base and 2 bases, in that order; junction bases with no gene match: 3. CDR1 and CDR2 from the germline V gene are MNHEY and SMNVEV (reference sequence).

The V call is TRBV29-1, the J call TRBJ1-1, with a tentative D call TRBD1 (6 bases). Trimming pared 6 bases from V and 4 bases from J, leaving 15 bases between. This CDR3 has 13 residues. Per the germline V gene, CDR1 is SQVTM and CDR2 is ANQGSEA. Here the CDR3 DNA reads TGCAGCGTCTGGACAGAAAGTAGCACTGAAGCTTTCTTT. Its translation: CSVWTESSTEAFF.

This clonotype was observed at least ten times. The chain's CDR3 is CASSQAGQFEFPEAFF. CDR3 DNA sequence: TGTGCCAGCAGCCAAGCAGGGCAATTTGAATTCCCTGAAGCTTTCTTT. V usage is TRBV3-1 and J usage is TRBJ1-1; weak D call: TRBD1 (5 bases). V was cut by 1 base and J by 6 bases, with 18 bases left in between. CDR1 is LGHDT, CDR2 YNNKEL, per germline (reference sequence). This CDR3 region has 16 residues.

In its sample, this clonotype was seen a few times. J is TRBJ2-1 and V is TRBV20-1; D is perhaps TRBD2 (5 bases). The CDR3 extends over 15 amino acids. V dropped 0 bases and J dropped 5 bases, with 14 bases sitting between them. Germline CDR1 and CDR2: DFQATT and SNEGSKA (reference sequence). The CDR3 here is CSARDLQKGDNEQFF. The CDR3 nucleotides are TGCAGTGCTAGAGATCTGCAGAAGGGAGACAATGAGCAGTTCTTC.

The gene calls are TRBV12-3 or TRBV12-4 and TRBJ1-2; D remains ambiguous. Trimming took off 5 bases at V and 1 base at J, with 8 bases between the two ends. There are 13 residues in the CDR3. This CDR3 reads CASSPQVNYGYTF. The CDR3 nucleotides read TGTGCCAGCAGTCCCCAGGTTAACTATGGCTACACCTTC.

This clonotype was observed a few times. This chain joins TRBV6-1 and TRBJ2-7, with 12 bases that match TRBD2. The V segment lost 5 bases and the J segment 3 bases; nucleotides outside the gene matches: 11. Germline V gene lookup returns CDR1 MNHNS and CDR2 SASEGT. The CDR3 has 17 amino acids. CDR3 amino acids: CASSYSLGLAGIYEQYF. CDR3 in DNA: TGTGCCAGCAGTTATTCCCTTGGACTAGCGGGAATCTACGAGCAGTACTTC.

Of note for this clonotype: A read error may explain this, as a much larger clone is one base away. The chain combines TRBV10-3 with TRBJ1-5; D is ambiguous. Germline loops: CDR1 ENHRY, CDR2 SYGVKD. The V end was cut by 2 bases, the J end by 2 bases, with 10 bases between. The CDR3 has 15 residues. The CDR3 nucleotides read TGTGCCATCAGTGAGCAGTTTCGGGGCAATCAGCCCCAGCATTTT. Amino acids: CAISEQFRGNQPQHF.

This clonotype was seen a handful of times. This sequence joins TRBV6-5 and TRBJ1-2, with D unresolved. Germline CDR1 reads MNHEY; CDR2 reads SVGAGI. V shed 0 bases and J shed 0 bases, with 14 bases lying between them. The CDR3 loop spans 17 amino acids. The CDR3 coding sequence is TGTGCCAGCAGTTACTCGAGTCCCCCAGGAGCTAACTATGGCTACACCTTC. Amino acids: CASSYSSPPGANYGYTF.

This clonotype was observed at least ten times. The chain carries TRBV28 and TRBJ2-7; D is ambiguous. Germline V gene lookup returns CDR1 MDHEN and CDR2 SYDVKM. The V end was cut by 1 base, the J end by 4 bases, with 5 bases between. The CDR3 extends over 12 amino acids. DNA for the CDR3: TGTGCCAGCAGTTTATACGGATACGAGCAGTACTTC. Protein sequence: CASSLYGYEQYF. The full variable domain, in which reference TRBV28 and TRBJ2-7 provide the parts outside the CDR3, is DVKVTQSSRYLVKRTGEKVFLECVQDMDHENMFWYRQDPGLGLRLIYFSYDVKMKEKGDIPEGYSVSREKKERFSLILESASTNQTSMYLCASSLYGYEQYFGPGTRLTVT.

In DNA form, the CDR3 reads TGTGCCAGCAGTCCGCCGCCGGGGAGGGGGCGAGACAATGAGCAGTTCTTC. It codes for CASSPPPGRGRDNEQFF. This chain connects TRBV28 to TRBJ2-1, with D perhaps TRBD1 or TRBD2 (7 bases each). The CDR3 extends over 17 amino acids. Germline V gene lookup returns CDR1 MDHEN and CDR2 SYDVKM. V dropped 5 bases and J dropped 5 bases, with 22 bases sitting between them.

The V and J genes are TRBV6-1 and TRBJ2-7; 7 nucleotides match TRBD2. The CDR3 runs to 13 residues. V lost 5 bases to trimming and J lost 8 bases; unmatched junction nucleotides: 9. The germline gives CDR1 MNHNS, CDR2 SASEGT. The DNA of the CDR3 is TGTGCCAGCAGTCCCGGGACTATGGAGAAGCAGTACTTC. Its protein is CASSPGTMEKQYF.